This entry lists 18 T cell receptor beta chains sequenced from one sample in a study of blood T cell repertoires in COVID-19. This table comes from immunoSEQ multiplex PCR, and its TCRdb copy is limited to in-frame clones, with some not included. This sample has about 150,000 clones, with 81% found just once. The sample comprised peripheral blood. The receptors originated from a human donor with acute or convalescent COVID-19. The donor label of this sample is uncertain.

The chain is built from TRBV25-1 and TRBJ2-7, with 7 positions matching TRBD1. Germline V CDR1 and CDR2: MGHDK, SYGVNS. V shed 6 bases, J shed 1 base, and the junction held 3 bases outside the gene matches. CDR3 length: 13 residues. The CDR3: CASSRDSSYEQYF. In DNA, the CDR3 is TGTGCCAGCAGCCGGGACAGTTCCTACGAGCAGTACTTC.

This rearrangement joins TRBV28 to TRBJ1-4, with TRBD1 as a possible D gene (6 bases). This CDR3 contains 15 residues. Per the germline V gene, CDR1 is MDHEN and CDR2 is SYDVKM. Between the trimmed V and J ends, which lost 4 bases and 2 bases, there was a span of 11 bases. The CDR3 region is CASSSHRVTNEKLFF. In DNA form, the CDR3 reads TGTGCCAGCAGTTCCCACAGGGTGACTAATGAAAAACTGTTTTTT.

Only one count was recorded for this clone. CDR3 residues: CAWSVELRANIEQYF. The CDR3 DNA sequence: TGTGCCTGGAGTGTAGAGCTCAGGGCCAACATTGAGCAGTACTTC. V is TRBV30 and J is TRBJ2-7, with a possible D match to TRBD1 (5 bases). This CDR3 contains 15 residues. Germline V gene sequence: CDR1 GTSNPN, CDR2 SVGIG (reference sequence). Between the trimmed V and J ends, which lost 0 bases and 7 bases, there was a span of 19 bases. The variable domain in full, completed from reference TRBV30 and TRBJ2-7, reads SQTIHQWPATLVQPVGSPLSLECTVEGTSNPNLYWYRQAAGRGLQLLFYSVGIGQISSEVPQNLSASRPQDRQFILSSKKLLLSDSGFYLCAWSVELRANIEQYFGPGTRLTVT.

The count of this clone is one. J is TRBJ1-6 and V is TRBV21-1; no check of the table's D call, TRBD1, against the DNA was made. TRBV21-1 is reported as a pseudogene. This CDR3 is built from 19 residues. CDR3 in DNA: TGTGCCAGCAGCAATGGACAGGGGATAAAGGCCTCCTATAATTCACCCCTCCACTTT. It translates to CASSNGQGIKASYNSPLHF.

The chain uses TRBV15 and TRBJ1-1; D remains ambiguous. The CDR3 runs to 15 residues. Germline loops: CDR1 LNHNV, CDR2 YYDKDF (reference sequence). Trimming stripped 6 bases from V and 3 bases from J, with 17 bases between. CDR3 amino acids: CATREGRKSHTEAFF. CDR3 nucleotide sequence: TGTGCCACCAGAGAGGGAAGGAAGAGTCACACTGAAGCTTTCTTT.

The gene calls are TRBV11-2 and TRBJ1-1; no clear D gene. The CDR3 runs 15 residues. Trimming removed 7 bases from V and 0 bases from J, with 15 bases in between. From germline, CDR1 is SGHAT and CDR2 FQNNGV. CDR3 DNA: TGTGCCAGCACCTTCTCGGGCGGGTTGAACACTGAAGCTTTCTTT. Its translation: CASTFSGGLNTEAFF.

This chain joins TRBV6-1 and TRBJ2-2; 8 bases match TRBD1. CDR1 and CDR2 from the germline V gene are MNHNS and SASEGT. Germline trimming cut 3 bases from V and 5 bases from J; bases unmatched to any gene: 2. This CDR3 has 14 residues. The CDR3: CASSDTGGTGELFF. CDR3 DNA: TGTGCCAGCAGTGACACAGGGGGTACCGGGGAGCTGTTTTTT.

CDR3 nucleotide sequence: TGTGCCAGCAGCCTTACAGGGACCGTGAATGGCTACACCTTC. Translated, it gives CASSLTGTVNGYTF. This chain uses TRBV9 with TRBJ1-2, with D perhaps TRBD1 (6 bases). Trimming took off 4 bases at V and 6 bases at J, with 16 bases between the two ends. The CDR3 length is 14 residues. Germline values: CDR1 SGDLS, CDR2 YYNGEE.

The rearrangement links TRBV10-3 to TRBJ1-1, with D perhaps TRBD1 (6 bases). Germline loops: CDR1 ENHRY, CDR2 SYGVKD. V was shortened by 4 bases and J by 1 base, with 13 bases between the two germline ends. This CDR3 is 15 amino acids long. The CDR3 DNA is TGTGCCATCAGTGGGGTACAGGGACAGAACACTGAAGCTTTCTTT. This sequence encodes CAISGVQGQNTEAFF.

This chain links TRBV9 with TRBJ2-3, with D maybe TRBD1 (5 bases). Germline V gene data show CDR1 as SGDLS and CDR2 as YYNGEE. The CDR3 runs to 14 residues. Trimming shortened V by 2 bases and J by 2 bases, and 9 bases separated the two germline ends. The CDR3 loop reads CASSVQGDTDTQYF. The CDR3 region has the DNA TGTGCCAGCAGCGTTCAAGGGGACACAGATACGCAGTATTTT.

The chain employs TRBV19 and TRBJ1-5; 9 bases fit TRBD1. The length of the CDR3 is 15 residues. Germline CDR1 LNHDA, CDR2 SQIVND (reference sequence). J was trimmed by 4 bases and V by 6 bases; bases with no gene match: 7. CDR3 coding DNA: TGTGCCAGTAGGGGGGGGGACAGGGATAATCAGCCCCAGCATTTT. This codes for CASRGGDRDNQPQHF.

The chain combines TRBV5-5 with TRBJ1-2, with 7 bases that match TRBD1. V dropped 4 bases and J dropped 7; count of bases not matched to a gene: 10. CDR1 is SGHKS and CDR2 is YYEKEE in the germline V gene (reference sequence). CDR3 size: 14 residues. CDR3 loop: CASSHLEGAPGYTF. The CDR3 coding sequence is TGTGCCAGCAGCCACCTTGAGGGGGCGCCTGGCTACACCTTC.

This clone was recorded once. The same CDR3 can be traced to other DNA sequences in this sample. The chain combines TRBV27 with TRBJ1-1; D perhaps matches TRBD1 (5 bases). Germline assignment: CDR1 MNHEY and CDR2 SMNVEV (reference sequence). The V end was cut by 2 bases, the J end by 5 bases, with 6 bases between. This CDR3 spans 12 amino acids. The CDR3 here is CASSLRGTEAFF. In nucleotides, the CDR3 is TGTGCCAGCAGTTTAAGGGGAACTGAAGCTTTCTTT.

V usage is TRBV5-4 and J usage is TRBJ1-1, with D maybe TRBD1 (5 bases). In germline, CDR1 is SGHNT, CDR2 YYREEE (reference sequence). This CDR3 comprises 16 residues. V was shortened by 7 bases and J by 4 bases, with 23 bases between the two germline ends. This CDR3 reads CASGWFKGRVGTEAFF. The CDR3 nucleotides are TGTGCCAGCGGCTGGTTTAAGGGGCGAGTGGGCACTGAAGCTTTCTTT.

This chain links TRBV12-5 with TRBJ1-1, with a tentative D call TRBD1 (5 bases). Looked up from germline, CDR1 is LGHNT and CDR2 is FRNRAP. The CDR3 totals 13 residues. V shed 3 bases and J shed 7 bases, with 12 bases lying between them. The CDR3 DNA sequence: TGTGCTAGTGGTTTTTGGGGGAGGATTGAAGCTTTCTTT. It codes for CASGFWGRIEAFF. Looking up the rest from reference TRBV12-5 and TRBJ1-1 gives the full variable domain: DARVTQTPRHKVTEMGQEVTMRCQPILGHNTVFWYRQTMMQGLELLAYFRNRAPLDDSGMPKDRFSAEMPDATLATLKIQPSEPRDSAVYFCASGFWGRIEAFFGQGTRLTVV.

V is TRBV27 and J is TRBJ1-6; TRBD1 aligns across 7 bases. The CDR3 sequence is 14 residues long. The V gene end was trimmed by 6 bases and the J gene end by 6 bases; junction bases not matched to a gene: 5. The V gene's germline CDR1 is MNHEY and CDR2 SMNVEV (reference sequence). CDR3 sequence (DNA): TGTGCCAGCAGCCTGTGGGACAGTAATTCACCCCTCCACTTT. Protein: CASSLWDSNSPLHF.

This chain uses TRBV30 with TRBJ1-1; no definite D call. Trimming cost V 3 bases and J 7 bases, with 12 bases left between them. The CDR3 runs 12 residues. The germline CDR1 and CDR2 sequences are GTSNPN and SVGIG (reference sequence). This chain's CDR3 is CAWRYRRGEAFF. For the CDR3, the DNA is TGTGCCTGGAGGTACCGTCGAGGTGAAGCTTTCTTT.

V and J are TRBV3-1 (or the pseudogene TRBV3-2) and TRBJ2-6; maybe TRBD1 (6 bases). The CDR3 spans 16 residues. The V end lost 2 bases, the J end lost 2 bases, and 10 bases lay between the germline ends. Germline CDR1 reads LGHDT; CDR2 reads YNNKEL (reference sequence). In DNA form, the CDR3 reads TGTGCCAGCAGCCAATACAGGGCCACTGGGGCCAACGTCCTGACTTTC. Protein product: CASSQYRATGANVLTF.